This TCR beta chain was sequenced in a study of control samples from healthy donors and cancer patients (dated by TCRdb to about 2020). In this sample, this clone turned up once. Its antigen target is currently unknown. Base quality data are lacking; no much larger clone is found one base away. Library generation was performed with the immunoSEQ multiplex PCR assay. TCRdb provides this immuneACCESS table in a form limited to in-frame rearrangements. Some clones are lacking; in checked studies, under half of them reflect an unresolved V gene, and why the rest are absent is not known. The sample table records 210,000 or so clones; 91% of these occur just once. Approximately 1.8% of the sample lies in the top ten. V is clipped by 3 bases and J by 8 bases, and the sequence between their germline boundaries is 18 bases long. From its cysteine to its phenylalanine, the CDR3 spans 16 amino acids. Only the CDR3 DNA is retained, 48 bases long and in frame from the first base. Via the germline V gene, CDR1 is SGDLS and CDR2 YYNGEE.

Recombination connected TRBV9 to TRBJ1-6, and the D gene may be TRBD1, 6 bases matching. The sequence was collected from a man aged 25-40 years in good health. Material for sequencing was blood. The sequenced DNA is TGTGCCAGCAGCGATACAGGGACGTTATCGGATTCACCCCTCCACTTT. This encodes CASSDTGTLSDSPLHF.